These 2 T cell receptor beta chains came from one sample sequenced in a study of T cell changes during pregnancy in multiple sclerosis. The method was immunoSEQ multiplex PCR; TCRdb's version includes in-frame clones alone and lacks a portion of them. The sample has approximately 64,000 clones, 92% seen once. The sample was peripheral blood, taken in the first trimester of pregnancy. Source of these receptors: a female donor with multiple sclerosis, enrolled in a pregnancy study.

This clone was seen just once. The J gene is TRBJ2-5, the V gene TRBV4-1; tentative D call: TRBD1 (5 bases). Germline V gene lookup returns CDR1 MGHRA and CDR2 YSYEKL. V was pared by 1 base and J by 5 bases, with 11 bases between. The CDR3 spans 14 residues. The CDR3 region has the DNA TGCGCCAGCAGCCAAGGGGGCCAGTCGGAGACCCAGTACTTC. Translating gives CASSQGGQSETQYF.

Here the CDR3 DNA reads TGTGCCAGCAGCTTTTCGGGGTTGAGCAATCAGCCCCAGCATTTT. This gives the protein CASSFSGLSNQPQHF. This chain connects TRBV5-6 to TRBJ1-5, with D unclear. V lost 2 bases and J lost 1, with 10 bases in between. This CDR3 has 15 amino acids. Germline assignment: CDR1 SGHDT and CDR2 YYEEEE.